The clone carrying this T cell receptor beta chain was found a few times. What it recognizes is unknown. The data stem from a study of identical twins. The study, taken as a whole, reports: There were fewer insertions in abundant cord blood beta clonotypes, but memory repertoires showed no such pattern.

MiXCR, applied by TCRdb to the 5' RACE reads, yields one record per CDR3 protein. Among more than 200,000 distinct CDR3 sequences, approximately 9% were seen once, and the ten largest hold just over 5%. The CDR3 loop spans 16 amino acids. Germline V gene data show CDR1 as MNHEY and CDR2 as SVGEGT. The ends lost 4 bases at V and 0 bases at J; junction bases unmatched: 7. The clonotype originates from a young woman in good health. The chain links TRBV6-2 or TRBV6-3 to TRBJ2-7, with 9 bases lining up with TRBD1. The sequenced material came from memory (CD45RO+) T cells sorted from blood. The DNA of the CDR3 is TGTGCCAGCAGTTCCGAGGACAGGGGCCTCTCCTACGAGCAGTACTTC. Translating it yields CASSSEDRGLSYEQYF.